A single sample gave rise to the 29 T cell receptor beta chains below, sequenced in a study of OX40 agonist ivuxolimab in advanced cancers. Some clones are missing from TCRdb's copy, which holds only in-frame ones; the method was immunoSEQ multiplex PCR. Among fewer than 70,000 clones, over 75% were seen once, and the ten largest hold roughly 6.1%. This specimen consisted of CD4+ or CD8+ T cells sorted from blood, obtained in a trial of the OX40 agonist ivuxolimab. These receptors originate from an adult with an advanced solid tumor such as melanoma, head and neck, liver or kidney cancer.

V and J are TRBV15 and TRBJ2-5; D is unresolved. CDR1 is LNHNV and CDR2 is YYDKDF in the germline V gene (reference sequence). The V and J ends lost 4 bases and 4 bases respectively, with 7 bases between them. The CDR3 totals 12 residues. This CDR3 is CATSKSGETQYF. The CDR3, as DNA: TGTGCCACCAGCAAGAGTGGAGAGACCCAGTACTTC.

This chain connects TRBV7-3 to TRBJ1-1; no clear D. Trimming took off 1 base at V and 0 bases at J, with 9 bases between the two ends. Per the germline V gene, CDR1 is SGHTA and CDR2 is FQGTGA. The CDR3 has 15 amino acids. CDR3 sequence: CASSLRPTVNTEAFF. Written as DNA, the CDR3 is TGTGCCAGCAGCTTAAGGCCGACGGTGAACACTGAAGCTTTCTTT.

Only a few counts were recorded for this clone. The V and J genes are TRBV28 and TRBJ1-5; 9 bases fit TRBD1. The CDR3 runs 17 residues. Germline loops: CDR1 MDHEN, CDR2 SYDVKM. The trim removed 7 bases at V and 0 bases at J, leaving 10 bases unmatched. The CDR3 spells CASTLDRGGYSNQPQHF. CDR3 in DNA: TGTGCCAGCACCTTGGACAGGGGAGGCTATAGCAATCAGCCCCAGCATTTT. The entire variable domain, with the rest obtained from reference TRBV28 and TRBJ1-5, is as follows: DVKVTQSSRYLVKRTGEKVFLECVQDMDHENMFWYRQDPGLGLRLIYFSYDVKMKEKGDIPEGYSVSREKKERFSLILESASTNQTSMYLCASTLDRGGYSNQPQHFGDGTRLSIL.

The chain couples TRBV9 to TRBJ1-2; TRBD1 matches 9 bases. This CDR3 has 15 amino acids. With 4 bases clipped from V and 7 bases from J, the junction kept 11 bases outside the gene matches. The germline CDR1 and CDR2 sequences are SGDLS and YYNGEE. The CDR3, as DNA: TGTGCCAGCAGCTTCGGGGACAGGGAGACGAGTGGCTACACCTTC. As protein: CASSFGDRETSGYTF.

The genes are TRBV7-2 and TRBJ1-5; possible D gene TRBD1, 6 bases. CDR3 length equals 16 residues. V was cut by 2 bases and J by 8 bases, with 19 bases left in between. Germline CDR1 and CDR2: SGHTA and FQGNSA. In DNA form, the CDR3 reads TGTGCCAGCAGCTTAAACCCGGGGGCCCCCGGAGAGCCCCAGCATTTT. This gives the protein CASSLNPGAPGEPQHF.

This clone was seen once. The chain recombines TRBV15 with TRBJ2-7; 8 bases are shared with TRBD1. Per germline, CDR1 LNHNV and CDR2 YYDKDF (reference sequence). There are 15 residues in the CDR3. The junction had 1 base not matched to a gene; V was cut back by 0 bases and J by 0 bases. The DNA for the CDR3 is TGTGCCACCAGCAGAGAAGGGACAGGCTCCTACGAGCAGTACTTC. It yields the protein CATSREGTGSYEQYF.

The V and J genes are TRBV27 and TRBJ2-7, with a tentative D call TRBD2 (6 bases). The V and J ends lost 6 bases and 4 bases respectively, with 16 bases between them. Germline loops: CDR1 MNHEY, CDR2 SMNVEV (reference sequence). This CDR3 is 14 amino acids long. CDR3 DNA sequence: TGTGCCAGCAGCCGACCGGGACTTCCTTACGAGCAGTACTTC. Protein product: CASSRPGLPYEQYF.

The chain has TRBV6-5 and TRBJ1-5, with D unclear. The V end lost 8 bases, the J end lost 4 bases, and 6 bases lay between the germline ends. Germline loops: CDR1 MNHEY, CDR2 SVGAGI. The CDR3 length is 11 residues. CDR3 protein: CASGVNQPQHF. The CDR3 DNA reads TGTGCCAGCGGAGTAAATCAGCCCCAGCATTTT.

The rearrangement uses TRBV16 and TRBJ1-5, with a tentative D call TRBD1 (6 bases). The CDR3 length is 15 residues. The germline V gene encodes CDR1 KGHSY and CDR2 FQNENV. V was shortened by 1 base and J by 5 bases, with 12 bases between the two germline ends. The CDR3 sequence: CASSQFGDTYQPQHF. CDR3 in DNA: TGTGCCAGCAGCCAATTCGGGGACACATATCAGCCCCAGCATTTT.

J is TRBJ2-7 and V is TRBV7-2; 8 nucleotides line up with TRBD1. This CDR3 region has 15 residues. V was clipped by 5 bases and J by 4 bases; unmatched bases: 10. In germline, CDR1 is SGHTA, CDR2 FQGNSA. For the CDR3, the DNA is TGTGCCAGCAGCCTCGGACAGGGCGGGTCTTACGAGCAGTACTTC. Amino acid sequence: CASSLGQGGSYEQYF.

This clone was recorded a few times. The V gene is TRBV14, the J gene TRBJ2-7; D is perhaps TRBD2 (6 bases). V gave up 1 base and J gave up 2 bases, with 12 bases separating them. The CDR3 consists of 15 residues. Germline V gene data show CDR1 as SGHDN and CDR2 as FVKESK. The CDR3 region has the DNA TGTGCCAGCAGCCAAGTAGGTAGCGGAGCCTACGAGCAGTACTTC. Encoded protein: CASSQVGSGAYEQYF. Complete variable domain (other parts from reference TRBV14 and TRBJ2-7): EAGVTQFPSHSVIEKGQTVTLRCDPISGHDNLYWYRRVMGKEIKFLLHFVKESKQDESGMPNNRFLAERTGGTYSTLKVQPAELEDSGVYFCASSQVGSGAYEQYFGPGTRLTVT.

The V gene is TRBV7-9, the J gene TRBJ1-2; D may be TRBD1 (5 bases). This CDR3 spans 12 amino acids. In germline, CDR1 is SEHNR, CDR2 FQNEAQ (reference sequence). V lost 8 bases and J lost 6, with 13 bases in between. The CDR3 protein is CASEGFKNGYTF. CDR3 DNA sequence: TGTGCCAGCGAGGGGTTTAAAAATGGCTACACCTTC.

V gene TRBV5-1 combines with J gene TRBJ2-3; 13 positions agree with TRBD2. CDR1 and CDR2 (germline): SGHRS, YFSETQ. V dropped 1 base and J dropped 5; count of bases not matched to a gene: 7. CDR3 length: 17 residues. The CDR3 is CASSLRTSGSGGDTQYF. For the CDR3, the DNA is TGCGCCAGCAGCTTGCGGACTAGCGGGAGTGGAGGAGATACGCAGTATTTT.

This clone was seen once. This chain links TRBV11-3 with TRBJ2-1; TRBD2 might be the D (5 bases). Germline CDR1 reads SGHNT; CDR2 reads YENEEA. This CDR3 comprises 16 residues. V dropped 0 bases and J dropped 4 bases, with 13 bases sitting between them. CDR3 DNA sequence: TGTGCCAGCAGCTTAGATAGGGCGGAGGAATACAATGAGCAGTTCTTC. This sequence encodes CASSLDRAEEYNEQFF.

This clone came up once. The chain is built from TRBV7-9 and TRBJ1-1, with 7 positions matching TRBD1. The germline V gene has CDR1 SEHNR and CDR2 FQNEAQ (reference sequence). V lost 5 bases to trimming and J lost 1 base; unmatched junction nucleotides: 4. The CDR3 length is 14 residues. DNA of the CDR3: TGTGCCAGCAGCAAAGGGACAGAGAACACTGAAGCTTTCTTT. Protein product: CASSKGTENTEAFF.

The chain is built from TRBV21-1 and TRBJ1-1. TRBV21-1 is deemed a pseudogene. CDR3 length: 16 residues. The CDR3 DNA follows: TGTGCCAGCAGCAAAGACTTAGGAAGGGGGGACACTGAAGCTTTCTTT. This translates into CASSKDLGRGDTEAFF.

V is TRBV5-6 and J is TRBJ2-1; either TRBD1 or TRBD2 may supply D (5 bases each). The CDR3 loop spans 16 amino acids. The V end lost 4 bases, the J end lost 3 bases, and 17 bases lay between the germline ends. The germline CDR1 and CDR2 sequences are SGHDT and YYEEEE. The CDR3, as DNA: TGTGCCAGCAGCCCCGGGGCCAGGAGGTTCTACAATGAGCAGTTCTTC. Its translation is CASSPGARRFYNEQFF. The full variable domain, rest sourced from reference TRBV5-6 and TRBJ2-1, is DAGVTQSPTHLIKTRGQQVTLRCSPKSGHDTVSWYQQALGQGPQFIFQYYEEEERQRGNFPDRFSGHQFPNYSSELNVNALLLGDSALYLCASSPGARRFYNEQFFGPGTRLTVL.

The genes are TRBV2 and TRBJ1-2; D might be TRBD1 (6 bases). Trimming removed 6 bases from V and 1 base from J, with 6 bases in between. The CDR3 contains 12 residues. The V gene's germline CDR1 is SNHLY and CDR2 FYNNEI. The CDR3 bases are TGTGCCAGCAGGGACAGTAACTATGGCTACACCTTC. Amino acids: CASRDSNYGYTF.

V and J are TRBV19 and TRBJ1-6; D call uncertain. The length of the CDR3 is 13 residues. Trimming pared 4 bases from V and 9 bases from J, leaving 10 bases between. Germline values: CDR1 LNHDA, CDR2 SQIVND (reference sequence). CDR3: CASSTDSRSPLHF. The CDR3 nucleotides are TGTGCCAGTAGTACGGACTCCCGTTCACCCCTCCACTTT.

The genes are TRBV27 and TRBJ2-2, with unresolved D. Trimming left V 2 bases short and J 6 bases short, with 4 bases between. The V gene's germline CDR1 is MNHEY and CDR2 SMNVEV (reference sequence). The CDR3 consists of 12 residues. This CDR3 reads CASSLGPGELFF. In DNA, the CDR3 is TGTGCCAGCAGTTTAGGCCCCGGGGAGCTGTTTTTT.

V is TRBV10-3 and J is TRBJ2-7; no firm D call. Germline V gives CDR1 ENHRY, CDR2 SYGVKD. V was clipped by 9 bases and J by 1 base, with 19 bases between them. The CDR3 totals 15 residues. The CDR3 sequence is CAMRAHLDQSYEQYF. Here the CDR3 DNA reads TGTGCCATGAGAGCCCACCTCGACCAATCCTACGAGCAGTACTTC.

This clone was picked up one time. This chain uses TRBV29-1 with TRBJ2-3, with a possible D match to TRBD2 (5 bases). Germline V gene data show CDR1 as SQVTM and CDR2 as ANQGSEA. Trimming pared 6 bases from V and 0 bases from J, leaving 19 bases between. CDR3 size: 16 residues. The CDR3 is CSVAPRRRTSTDTQYF. CDR3 bases: TGCAGCGTGGCCCCAAGGAGGCGAACTAGCACAGATACGCAGTATTTT.

V usage is TRBV7-2 and J usage is TRBJ1-5, with no clear D. The germline V and J ends were trimmed by 1 base and 3 bases, with 10 bases remaining between them. The CDR3 extends over 15 amino acids. Germline CDR1 and CDR2: SGHTA and FQGNSA. The CDR3 here is CASSLGRTLNQPQHF. For the CDR3, the DNA is TGTGCCAGCAGCTTAGGACGGACCCTCAATCAGCCCCAGCATTTT.

The V gene is TRBV19, the J gene TRBJ1-5; no clear D. The V gene's germline CDR1 is LNHDA and CDR2 SQIVND (reference sequence). The CDR3 has 15 residues. The V gene lost 2 bases and the J gene lost 3 bases, with 11 bases spanning the gap. DNA for the CDR3: TGTGCCAGTAGTATATCCCCAGGCCCCAATCAGCCCCAGCATTTT. Residues: CASSISPGPNQPQHF.

V gene TRBV30 combines with J gene TRBJ2-2; tentatively, D is TRBD2 (5 bases). CDR3 length: 14 amino acids. Trimming removed 1 base from V and 3 bases from J, with 9 bases in between. CDR1 is GTSNPN and CDR2 is SVGIG in the germline V gene (reference sequence). CDR3: CAWSAGIHTGELFF. The DNA of the CDR3 is TGTGCCTGGAGTGCGGGGATACACACCGGGGAGCTGTTTTTT.

This clone was detected only a few times. For the CDR3, the DNA is TGCGCCAGCAGCCAAGGTTTAGAGACAGGGGTCACCTACGAGCAGTACTTC. Residues: CASSQGLETGVTYEQYF. The chain has TRBV4-3 and TRBJ2-7, with 8 bases fitting TRBD1. J was trimmed by 2 bases and V by 1 base; bases with no gene match: 10. CDR1 and CDR2 (germline): LGHNA, YSLEER. The CDR3 sequence is 17 residues long.

The V and J genes are TRBV5-4 and TRBJ2-7; unclear D gene. Trimming pared 3 bases from V and 0 bases from J, leaving 4 bases between. Germline V gene lookup returns CDR1 SGHNT and CDR2 YYREEE (reference sequence). The CDR3 is made up of 12 amino acids. CDR3 sequence: CASSWDSYEQYF. The CDR3 bases are TGTGCCAGCAGCTGGGACTCCTACGAGCAGTACTTC.

The chain combines TRBV5-8 with TRBJ2-1, with TRBD2 matching 10 bases. The CDR3 spans 15 residues. With V trimmed by 5 bases and J by 6 bases, 8 bases remained unmatched. Germline-derived CDR1 and CDR2 are SGHTS and YDEGEE. For the CDR3, the DNA is TGTGCCAGCAGTCGCCGGGCTAGCGGGAGCAATGAGCAGTTCTTC. Residues: CASSRRASGSNEQFF. Drawing the rest from reference TRBV5-8 and TRBJ2-1, the complete variable domain is EAGVTQSPTHLIKTRGQQATLRCSPISGHTSVYWYQQALGLGLQFLLWYDEGEERNRGNFPPRFSGRQFPNYSSELNVNALELEDSALYLCASSRRASGSNEQFFGPGTRLTVL.

The chain combines TRBV5-6 with TRBJ2-1; 11 nucleotides align to TRBD2. There are 19 residues in the CDR3. Germline V gives CDR1 SGHDT, CDR2 YYEEEE. V shed 4 bases and J 4 bases; nucleotides not matched to a gene: 16. CDR3 sequence: CASSPITGTSGPNYNEQFF. In DNA form, the CDR3 reads TGTGCCAGCAGCCCAATAACCGGGACTAGCGGACCCAATTACAATGAGCAGTTCTTC.